Given below is one T cell receptor (beta chain) in context. V was cut by 5 bases and J by 3 bases, with 10 bases left in between. The CDR3 is 14 amino acids. Germline CDR1 MNHEY, CDR2 SMNVEV (reference sequence). Participants came from 24 US areas, aged about 18 to 89 years. These data come from a study of blood T cell repertoires in COVID-19. Study overall: The study drew acute and convalescent COVID-19 samples from the United States, Italy and Spain. Nucleic acid was either cDNA or gDNA, and it came from T cells, B-cell-depleted T cells, or PBMCs.

The data were produced by immunoSEQ multiplex PCR, yet TCRdb's version contains in-frame clones alone and is incomplete. The table lists roughly 240,000 clones, roughly 85% of them singletons. This TCR came from a woman aged 45-60 years with acute COVID-19. The sequencing input was PBMCs or T cells enriched from blood (not recorded which). The rearrangement links TRBV27 to TRBJ1-4; D is unclear. CDR3: CASSPDFANEKLFF. Here the CDR3 DNA reads TGTGCCAGCAGTCCCGACTTTGCTAATGAAAAACTGTTTTTT.